This note documents a single TCR beta chain sequence. Antigen specificity is unknown. The CDR3 runs 15 residues. This sample was included in a study of monozygotic twins with inflammatory bowel disease. Study-level points and caveats: Among IBD patients, fewer clonotypes were shared with others than among healthy twins, especially with disease activity. Inverse Simpson values showed less TCRbeta diversity in IBD patients than in their healthy co-twins.

Per individual sample, eight separate reactions were used to make cDNA. Each UMI harboured a 6-nucleotide sample barcode and was appended via template switching. TCRdb reprocessed the 5' RACE reads and reports one entry per CDR3 protein, with no DNA. This sample's clone table lists some 150,000 distinct CDR3 sequences. This TCR was recovered from a human donor with ulcerative colitis or Crohn's disease, or a healthy co-twin of an affected twin (not recorded which). V is TRBV21-1 and J is TRBJ1-5; the D call from TCRdb, TRBD1, cannot be confirmed without DNA. TRBV21-1 is deemed a pseudogene. Material for sequencing was blood. The CDR3 loop is CASSKAGQGNQPQHF.